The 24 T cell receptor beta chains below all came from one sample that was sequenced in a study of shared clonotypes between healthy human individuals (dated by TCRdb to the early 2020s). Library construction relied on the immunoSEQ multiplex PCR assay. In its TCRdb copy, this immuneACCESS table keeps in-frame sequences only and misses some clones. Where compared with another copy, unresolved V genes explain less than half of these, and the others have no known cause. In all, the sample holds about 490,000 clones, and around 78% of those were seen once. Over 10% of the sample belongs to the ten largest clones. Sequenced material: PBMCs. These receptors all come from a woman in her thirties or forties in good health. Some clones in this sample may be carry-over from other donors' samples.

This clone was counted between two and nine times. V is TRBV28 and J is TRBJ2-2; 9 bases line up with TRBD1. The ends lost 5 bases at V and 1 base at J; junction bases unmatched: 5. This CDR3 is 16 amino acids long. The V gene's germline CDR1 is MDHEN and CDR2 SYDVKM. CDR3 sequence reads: CASSRRDRENTGELFF. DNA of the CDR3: TGTGCCAGCAGTCGCCGGGACAGGGAGAACACCGGGGAGCTGTTTTTT.

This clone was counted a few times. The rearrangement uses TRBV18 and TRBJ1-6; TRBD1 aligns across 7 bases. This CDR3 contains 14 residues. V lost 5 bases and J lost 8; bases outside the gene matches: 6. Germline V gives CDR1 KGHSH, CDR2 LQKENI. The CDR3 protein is CASSGRDRDSPLHF. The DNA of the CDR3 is TGTGCCAGCTCAGGCCGGGACAGAGATTCACCCCTCCACTTT.

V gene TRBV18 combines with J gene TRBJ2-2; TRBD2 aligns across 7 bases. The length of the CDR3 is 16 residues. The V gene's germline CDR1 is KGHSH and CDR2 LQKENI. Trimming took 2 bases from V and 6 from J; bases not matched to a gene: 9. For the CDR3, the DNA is TGTGCCAGCTCACCAGATCTACTAGCGTGGGCCGGGGAGCTGTTTTTT. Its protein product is CASSPDLLAWAGELFF. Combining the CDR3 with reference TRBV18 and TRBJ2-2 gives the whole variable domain NAGVMQNPRHLVRRRGQEARLRCSPMKGHSHVYWYRQLPEEGLKFMVYLQKENIIDESGMPKERFSAEFPKEGPSILRIQQVVRGDSAAYFCASSPDLLAWAGELFFGEGSRLTVL.

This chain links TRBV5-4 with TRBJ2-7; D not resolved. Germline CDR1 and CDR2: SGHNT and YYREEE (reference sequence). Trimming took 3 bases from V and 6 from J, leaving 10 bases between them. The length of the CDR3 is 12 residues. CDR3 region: CASSSDVGEQYF. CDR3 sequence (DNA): TGTGCCAGCAGCTCCGACGTGGGCGAGCAGTACTTC. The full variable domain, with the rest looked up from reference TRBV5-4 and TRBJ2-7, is ETGVTQSPTHLIKTRGQQVTLRCSSQSGHNTVSWYQQALGQGPQFIFQYYREEENGRGNFPPRFSGLQFPNYSSELNVNALELDDSALYLCASSSDVGEQYFGPGTRLTVT.

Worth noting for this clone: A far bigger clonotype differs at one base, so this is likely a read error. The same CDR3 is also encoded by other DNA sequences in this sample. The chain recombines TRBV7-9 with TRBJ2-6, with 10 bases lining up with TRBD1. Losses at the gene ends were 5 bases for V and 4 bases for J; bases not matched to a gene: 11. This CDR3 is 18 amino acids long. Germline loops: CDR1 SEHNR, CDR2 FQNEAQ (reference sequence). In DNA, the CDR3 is TGTGCCAGCAGCCAAGGGGACAGGGGCGGTAAAGGGGCCAACGTCCTGACTTTC. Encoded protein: CASSQGDRGGKGANVLTF.

The CDR3 is CASSMERRRTGELFF. The CDR3 nucleotides read TGTGCCAGTAGTATGGAGAGGCGGAGAACCGGGGAGCTGTTTTTT. V and J are TRBV19 and TRBJ2-2; D ambiguous. The CDR3 is 15 residues long. V dropped 3 bases and J dropped 5 bases, with 13 bases sitting between them. Germline V gene data show CDR1 as LNHDA and CDR2 as SQIVND (reference sequence).

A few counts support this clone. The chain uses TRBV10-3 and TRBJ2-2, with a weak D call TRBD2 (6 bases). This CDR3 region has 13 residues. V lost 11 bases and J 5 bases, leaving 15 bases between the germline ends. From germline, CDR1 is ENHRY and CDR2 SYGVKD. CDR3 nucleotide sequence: TGTGCCCACCGAACCGGGGGAACCGGGGAGCTGTTTTTT. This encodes CAHRTGGTGELFF.

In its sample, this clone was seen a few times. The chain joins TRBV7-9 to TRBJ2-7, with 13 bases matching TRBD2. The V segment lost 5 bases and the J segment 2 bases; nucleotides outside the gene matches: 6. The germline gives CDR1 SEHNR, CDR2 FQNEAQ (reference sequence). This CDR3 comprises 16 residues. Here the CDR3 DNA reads TGTGCCAGCAGCCTCACCGGGACTAGCGGGACCTACGAGCAGTACTTC. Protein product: CASSLTGTSGTYEQYF.

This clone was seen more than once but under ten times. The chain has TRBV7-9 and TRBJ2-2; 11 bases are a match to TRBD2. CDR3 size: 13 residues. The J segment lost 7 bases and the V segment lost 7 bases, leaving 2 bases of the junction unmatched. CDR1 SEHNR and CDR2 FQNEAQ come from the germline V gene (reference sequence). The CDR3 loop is CASTGTSGGELFF. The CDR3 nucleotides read TGTGCCAGCACCGGGACTAGCGGCGGGGAGCTGTTTTTT.

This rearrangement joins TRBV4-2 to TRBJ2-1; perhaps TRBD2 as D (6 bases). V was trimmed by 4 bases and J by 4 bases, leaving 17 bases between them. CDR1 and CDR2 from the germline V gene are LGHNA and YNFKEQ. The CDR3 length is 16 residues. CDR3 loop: CASSREWREDYNEQFF. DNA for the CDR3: TGTGCCAGCAGCCGGGAGTGGCGGGAAGATTACAATGAGCAGTTCTTC.

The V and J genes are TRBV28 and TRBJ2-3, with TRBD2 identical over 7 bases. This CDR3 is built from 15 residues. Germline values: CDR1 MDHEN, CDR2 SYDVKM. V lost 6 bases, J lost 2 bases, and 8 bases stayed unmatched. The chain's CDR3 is CASSPGGGTTDTQYF. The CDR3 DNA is TGTGCCAGCAGCCCGGGAGGCGGGACCACAGATACGCAGTATTTT.

DNA of the CDR3: TGTGCCAGCGGTAGCGGACAGGGGTGGTACTTTTTT. Translated, it gives CASGSGQGWYFF. The chain links TRBV14 to TRBJ1-4, with 9 bases matching TRBD1. V shed 8 bases, J shed 17 bases, and the junction held 12 bases outside the gene matches. CDR1 is SGHDN, CDR2 FVKESK, per germline. This CDR3 has 12 amino acids.

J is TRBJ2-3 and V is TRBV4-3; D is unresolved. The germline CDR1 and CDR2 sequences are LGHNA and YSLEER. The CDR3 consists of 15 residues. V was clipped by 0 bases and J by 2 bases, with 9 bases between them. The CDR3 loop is CASSQEGDNTDTQYF. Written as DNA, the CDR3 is TGCGCCAGCAGCCAAGAAGGAGACAACACAGATACGCAGTATTTT.

CDR3 coding DNA: TGTGCCAGCAGTTTATCCCGTCGGAATTCCTACGAGCAGTACTTC. This sequence encodes CASSLSRRNSYEQYF. J is TRBJ2-5 and V is TRBV27; the D is unclear. Judging by the DNA end, TRBJ2-7 fits better; the J call may be wrong. This CDR3 contains 15 residues. The germline gives CDR1 MNHEY, CDR2 SMNVEV (reference sequence).

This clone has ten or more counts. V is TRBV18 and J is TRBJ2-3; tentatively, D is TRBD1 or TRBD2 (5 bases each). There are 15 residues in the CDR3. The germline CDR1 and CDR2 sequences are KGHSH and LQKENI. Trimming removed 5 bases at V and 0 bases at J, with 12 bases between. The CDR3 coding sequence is TGTGCCAGCTCAACCCGGGGCCCTAGCACAGATACGCAGTATTTT. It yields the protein CASSTRGPSTDTQYF.

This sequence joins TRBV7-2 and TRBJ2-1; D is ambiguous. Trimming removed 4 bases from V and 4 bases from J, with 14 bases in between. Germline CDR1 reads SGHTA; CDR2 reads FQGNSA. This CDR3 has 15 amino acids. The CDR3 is CASSSLRVPYNEQFF. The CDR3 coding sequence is TGTGCCAGCAGCTCACTCCGGGTTCCATACAATGAGCAGTTCTTC. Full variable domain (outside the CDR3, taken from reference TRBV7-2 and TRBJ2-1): GAGVSQSPSNKVTEKGKDVELRCDPISGHTALYWYRQSLGQGLEFLIYFQGNSAPDKSGLPSDRFSAERTGGSVSTLTIQRTQQEDSAVYLCASSSLRVPYNEQFFGPGTRLTVL.

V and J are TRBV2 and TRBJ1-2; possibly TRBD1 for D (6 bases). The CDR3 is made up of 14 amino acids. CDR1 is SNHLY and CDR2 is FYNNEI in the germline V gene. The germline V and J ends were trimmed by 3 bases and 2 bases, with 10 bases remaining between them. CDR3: CASSEDSRNYGYTF. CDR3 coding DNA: TGTGCCAGCAGTGAGGACAGCCGAAACTATGGCTACACCTTC.

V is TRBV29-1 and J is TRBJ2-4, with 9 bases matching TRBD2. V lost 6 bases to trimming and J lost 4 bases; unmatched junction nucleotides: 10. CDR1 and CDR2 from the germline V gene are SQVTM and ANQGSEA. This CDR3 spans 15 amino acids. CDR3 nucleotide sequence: TGCAGCGTCGCCCGCCGACTAGCGGATAAAAACATTCAGTACTTC. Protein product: CSVARRLADKNIQYF.

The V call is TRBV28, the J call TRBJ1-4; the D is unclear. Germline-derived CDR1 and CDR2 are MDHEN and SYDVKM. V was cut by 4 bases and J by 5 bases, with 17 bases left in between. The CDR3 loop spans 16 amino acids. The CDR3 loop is CASSSRWSTVNEKLFF. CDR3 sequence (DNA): TGTGCCAGCAGTTCTCGATGGAGCACTGTCAATGAAAAACTGTTTTTT. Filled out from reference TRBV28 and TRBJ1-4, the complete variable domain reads DVKVTQSSRYLVKRTGEKVFLECVQDMDHENMFWYRQDPGLGLRLIYFSYDVKMKEKGDIPEGYSVSREKKERFSLILESASTNQTSMYLCASSSRWSTVNEKLFFGSGTQLSVL.

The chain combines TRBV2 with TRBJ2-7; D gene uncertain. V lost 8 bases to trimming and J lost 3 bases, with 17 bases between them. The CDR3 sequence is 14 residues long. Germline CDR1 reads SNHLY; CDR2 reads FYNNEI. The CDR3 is CASSRWLVSYEQYF. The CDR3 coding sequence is TGTGCCAGCTCTCGGTGGTTGGTGAGCTACGAGCAGTACTTC.

CDR3 sequence reads: CASSLAIGVSYEQYF. The DNA of the CDR3 is TGTGCCAGCAGCTTAGCCATAGGGGTCTCCTACGAGCAGTACTTC. V and J are TRBV7-2 and TRBJ2-5, with D maybe TRBD1 (5 bases). The DNA end is a closer match to TRBJ2-7, so the J assignment may be wrong. The V gene's germline CDR1 is SGHTA and CDR2 FQGNSA. The CDR3 runs 15 residues.

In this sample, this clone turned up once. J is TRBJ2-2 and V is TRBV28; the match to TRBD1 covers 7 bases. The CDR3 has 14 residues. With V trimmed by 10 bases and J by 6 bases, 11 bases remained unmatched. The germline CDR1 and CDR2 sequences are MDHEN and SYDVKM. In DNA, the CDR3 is TGTGCCACAGGTCTAAGGGGGCGGGCCGGGGAGCTGTTTTTT. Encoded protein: CATGLRGRAGELFF.

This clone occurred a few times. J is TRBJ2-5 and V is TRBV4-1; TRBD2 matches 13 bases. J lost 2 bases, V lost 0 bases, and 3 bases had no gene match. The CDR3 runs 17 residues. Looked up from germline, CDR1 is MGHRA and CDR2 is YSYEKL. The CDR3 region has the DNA TGCGCCAGCAGCCAAGATTGGACTAGCGGGAGTCAAGAGACCCAGTACTTC. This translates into CASSQDWTSGSQETQYF.

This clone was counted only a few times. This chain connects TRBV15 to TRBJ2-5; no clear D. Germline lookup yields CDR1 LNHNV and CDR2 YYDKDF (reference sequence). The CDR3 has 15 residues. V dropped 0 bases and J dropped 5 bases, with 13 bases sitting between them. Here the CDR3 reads CATSRERRPLETQYF. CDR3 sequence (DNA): TGTGCCACCAGCAGAGAACGTAGGCCTTTGGAGACCCAGTACTTC. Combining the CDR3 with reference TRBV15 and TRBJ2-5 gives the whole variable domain DAMVIQNPRYQVTQFGKPVTLSCSQTLNHNVMYWYQQKSSQAPKLLFHYYDKDFNNEADTPDNFQSRRPNTSFCFLDIRSPGLGDTAMYLCATSRERRPLETQYFGPGTRLLVL.